These T cell receptor beta chains were read from a single sample in a study of beta chain features in type 1 diabetes. TCRdb's copy holds only in-frame clones and misses some; the assay was immunoSEQ multiplex PCR. There are hundreds of thousands of clones in the sample; roughly 13% occur only once, and 0.02% to 0.025% lies in the top ten. Specimen: naive CD4+ T cells from blood. The source is a man aged 18 to 29 with type 1 diabetes. CDR3s include the opening cysteine and the closing phenylalanine or tryptophan. Fields, in order: clone size, J gene, D gene, V gene, CDR3 DNA, CDR3 protein. The D gene is left open where the match is weak. Only some rows state a clone size, as once, few, many or a class for expanded clones.

clone_size: few; j_call: TRBJ2-7; d_call: NA; v_call: TRBV20-1; cdr3_nt: TGCAGTGCCCCGACCGACAGCGAGCAGTACTTC; cdr3_aa: CSAPTDSEQYF
clone_size: few; j_call: TRBJ1-6; d_call: NA; v_call: TRBV19; cdr3_nt: TGTGCCAGTAGTCTATCCGGGACACTAAATTCACCCCTCCACTTT; cdr3_aa: CASSLSGTLNSPLHF
clone_size: NA; j_call: TRBJ2-5; d_call: TRBD1; v_call: TRBV2; cdr3_nt: TGTGCCAGCAGTGAAGCGCTTAGGGACAGGGGAGCGGAGACCCAGTACTTC; cdr3_aa: CASSEALRDRGAETQYF
clone_size: NA; j_call: TRBJ2-6; d_call: TRBD1; v_call: TRBV25-1; cdr3_nt: TGTGCCAGCAGTGTGCAGGGGGTTTCTGGGGCCAACGTCCTGACTTTC; cdr3_aa: CASSVQGVSGANVLTF
clone_size: NA; j_call: TRBJ1-1; d_call: TRBD1; v_call: TRBV28; cdr3_nt: TGTGCCAGCAGGGGGGACAGGGAGAACACTGAAGCTTTCTTT; cdr3_aa: CASRGDRENTEAFF
clone_size: few; j_call: TRBJ1-4; d_call: NA; v_call: TRBV7-6; cdr3_nt: TGTGCCAGCAGCTCAGGAGGGGAAAAACTGTTTTTT; cdr3_aa: CASSSGGEKLFF
clone_size: few; j_call: TRBJ2-5; d_call: NA; v_call: TRBV11-2; cdr3_nt: TGTGCCAGCAGCTCCGCAGGAGGGTTAGGGGAGACCCAGTACTTC; cdr3_aa: CASSSAGGLGETQYF
clone_size: NA; j_call: TRBJ2-5; d_call: NA; v_call: TRBV7-9; cdr3_nt: TGTGCCAGCGATGAGGGGACCGCGCAAGAGACCCAGTACTTC; cdr3_aa: CASDEGTAQETQYF
clone_size: NA; j_call: TRBJ2-7; d_call: NA; v_call: TRBV21-1; cdr3_nt: TGTGCCAGCAGCACGGAGCCCTTGGGACACCACGAGCAGTACTTC; cdr3_aa: CASSTEPLGHHEQYF
clone_size: NA; j_call: TRBJ1-6; d_call: NA; v_call: TRBV7-9; cdr3_nt: TGTGCCAGCAGCTCCGACCCTTTTTCACCCCTCCACTTT; cdr3_aa: CASSSDPFSPLHF
clone_size: few; j_call: TRBJ1-5; d_call: NA; v_call: TRBV6-1; cdr3_nt: TGTGCCAGCAGTGAAGCGCAGCGGGTCAGGAGGCAGCCCCAGCATTTT; cdr3_aa: CASSEAQRVRRQPQHF
clone_size: few; j_call: TRBJ2-3; d_call: NA; v_call: TRBV9; cdr3_nt: TGTGCCAGCAGCGTAGAGGTCGGGACAGATACGCAGTATTTT; cdr3_aa: CASSVEVGTDTQYF
clone_size: NA; j_call: TRBJ2-2; d_call: NA; v_call: TRBV14; cdr3_nt: TGTGCCAGCAGGACCTTAACCGGGGAGCTGTTTTTT; cdr3_aa: CASRTLTGELFF
clone_size: NA; j_call: TRBJ2-5; d_call: TRBD2; v_call: TRBV7-2; cdr3_nt: TGTGCCAGCAGCCCTAGACTAGCGGGGGTGGAGACCCAGTACTTC; cdr3_aa: CASSPRLAGVETQYF
clone_size: NA; j_call: TRBJ1-2; d_call: TRBD1; v_call: TRBV18; cdr3_nt: TGTGCCAGCTCATTGGACAGGGGAGACTATGGCTACACCTTC; cdr3_aa: CASSLDRGDYGYTF
clone_size: NA; j_call: TRBJ2-2; d_call: NA; v_call: TRBV9; cdr3_nt: TGTGCCAGCAGCGTAGTGAATTGGAGGGGAAGGGCCGGGGAGCTGTTTTTT; cdr3_aa: CASSVVNWRGRAGELFF
clone_size: few; j_call: TRBJ2-5; d_call: NA; v_call: TRBV19; cdr3_nt: TGTGCCAGTAGTCCAGCGGGCCAAGAGACCCAGTACTTC; cdr3_aa: CASSPAGQETQYF
clone_size: NA; j_call: TRBJ2-7; d_call: NA; v_call: TRBV29-1; cdr3_nt: TGCAGCGTCCCCGTCCAGGGCGCCTACGAGCAGTACTTC; cdr3_aa: CSVPVQGAYEQYF
clone_size: NA; j_call: TRBJ2-7; d_call: NA; v_call: TRBV18; cdr3_nt: TGTGCCAGCTCACCGTCAGGGTCCTACGAGCAGTACTTC; cdr3_aa: CASSPSGSYEQYF
clone_size: few; j_call: TRBJ2-1; d_call: NA; v_call: TRBV4-2; cdr3_nt: TGTGCCAGCAGCCTAGTGGGACTGTGGAATGAGCAGTTCTTC; cdr3_aa: CASSLVGLWNEQFF
clone_size: few; j_call: TRBJ1-1; d_call: TRBD1; v_call: TRBV25-1; cdr3_nt: TGTGCCAGCAGTGAAGGGACAGGGGGACAACAGAACACTGAAGCTTTCTTT; cdr3_aa: CASSEGTGGQQNTEAFF
clone_size: NA; j_call: TRBJ2-2; d_call: NA; v_call: TRBV7-9; cdr3_nt: TGTGCCAGCAGCCCCGTGGGGGGGCCCAGCACCGGGGAGCTGTTTTTT; cdr3_aa: CASSPVGGPSTGELFF
clone_size: NA; j_call: TRBJ1-1; d_call: NA; v_call: TRBV5-1; cdr3_nt: TGCGCCAGCAGCTCGGGGACGGGCGCTGAAGCTTTCTTT; cdr3_aa: CASSSGTGAEAFF
clone_size: NA; j_call: TRBJ2-3; d_call: NA; v_call: TRBV9; cdr3_nt: TGTGCCAGCAGCGTAGCGGTGGGGACAGATACGCAGTATTTT; cdr3_aa: CASSVAVGTDTQYF
clone_size: NA; j_call: TRBJ1-5; d_call: NA; v_call: TRBV5-1; cdr3_nt: TGCGCCAGCAGCCCACAGGGAACTTACAATCAGCCCCAGCATTTT; cdr3_aa: CASSPQGTYNQPQHF
clone_size: few; j_call: TRBJ1-5; d_call: NA; v_call: TRBV7-9; cdr3_nt: TGTGCCAGCAGCTTAGATGTCCGGGGAAGTGGTAGCAATCAGCCCCAGCATTTT; cdr3_aa: CASSLDVRGSGSNQPQHF
clone_size: NA; j_call: TRBJ1-1; d_call: NA; v_call: TRBV5-1; cdr3_nt: TGCGCCAGCAAGCGGATCTCGTGGGGGACTGAAGCTTTCTTT; cdr3_aa: CASKRISWGTEAFF
clone_size: few; j_call: TRBJ2-7; d_call: NA; v_call: TRBV6-6; cdr3_nt: TGTGCCAGCAGTTACTCGGGCAGTCCTAGCTCCTACGAGCAGTACTTC; cdr3_aa: CASSYSGSPSSYEQYF
clone_size: few; j_call: TRBJ1-1; d_call: NA; v_call: TRBV5-1; cdr3_nt: TGCGCCAGCAGCCCAGGAATAGGGGAGAACACTGAAGCTTTCTTT; cdr3_aa: CASSPGIGENTEAFF
clone_size: NA; j_call: TRBJ2-3; d_call: NA; v_call: TRBV7-3; cdr3_nt: TGTGCCAGCAGCTCTCTAGCGAGTAGCACAGATACGCAGTATTTT; cdr3_aa: CASSSLASSTDTQYF
clone_size: few; j_call: TRBJ2-7; d_call: TRBD1; v_call: TRBV30; cdr3_nt: TGTGCCTGGAGGGTCCCGGGACAGGGATACGAGCAGTACTTC; cdr3_aa: CAWRVPGQGYEQYF
clone_size: few; j_call: TRBJ1-1; d_call: NA; v_call: TRBV9; cdr3_nt: TGTGCCAGCAGCGTGGGCCGTGAGGGCACTGAAGCTTTCTTT; cdr3_aa: CASSVGREGTEAFF
clone_size: NA; j_call: TRBJ1-1; d_call: NA; v_call: TRBV4-1; cdr3_nt: TGCGCCAGCAGCCAAGATCGGGCCGGTACTACAGGGTACACTGAAGCTTTCTTT; cdr3_aa: CASSQDRAGTTGYTEAFF
clone_size: NA; j_call: TRBJ1-2; d_call: NA; v_call: TRBV5-4; cdr3_nt: TGTGCCAGCAGCGCCGGGACGGTGTATGGCTACACCTTC; cdr3_aa: CASSAGTVYGYTF
clone_size: few; j_call: TRBJ2-3; d_call: NA; v_call: TRBV7-6; cdr3_nt: TGTGCCATCAAGTCGTCGGGGGCGAGCACAGATACGCAGTATTTT; cdr3_aa: CAIKSSGASTDTQYF
clone_size: once; j_call: TRBJ1-1; d_call: NA; v_call: TRBV9; cdr3_nt: TGTGCCAGCAGCGTAGCATTGGGGACTGAAGCTTTCTTT; cdr3_aa: CASSVALGTEAFF
clone_size: NA; j_call: TRBJ2-5; d_call: NA; v_call: TRBV18; cdr3_nt: TGTGCCAGCTCACCCAGGCAAGAGACCCAGTACTTC; cdr3_aa: CASSPRQETQYF
clone_size: few; j_call: TRBJ2-5; d_call: NA; v_call: TRBV2; cdr3_nt: TGTGCCAGCAGAGGCGGGGCCAGACAAGAGACCCAGTACTTC; cdr3_aa: CASRGGARQETQYF
clone_size: few; j_call: TRBJ1-6; d_call: NA; v_call: TRBV25-1; cdr3_nt: TGTGCCAGCGCCGGCGGGAGCTCCTATAATTCACCCCTCCACTTT; cdr3_aa: CASAGGSSYNSPLHF
clone_size: NA; j_call: TRBJ1-5; d_call: TRBD1; v_call: TRBV2; cdr3_nt: TGTGCCAGCAGTCCGGACAGGGGGTCCAATCAGCCCCAGCATTTT; cdr3_aa: CASSPDRGSNQPQHF
clone_size: NA; j_call: TRBJ1-3; d_call: NA; v_call: TRBV13; cdr3_nt: TGTGCCAGCAGCTTAGGGGGTAACGGAAACACCATATATTTT; cdr3_aa: CASSLGGNGNTIYF
clone_size: NA; j_call: TRBJ2-3; d_call: TRBD1; v_call: TRBV5-1; cdr3_nt: TGCGCCAGCAGCTCAACCCACAGGGGGGACACAGATACGCAGTATTTT; cdr3_aa: CASSSTHRGDTDTQYF
clone_size: few; j_call: TRBJ1-6; d_call: NA; v_call: TRBV30; cdr3_nt: TGTGCCTGGAGACGCGACAGTATGAGCTCCTATAATTCACCCCTCCACTTT; cdr3_aa: CAWRRDSMSSYNSPLHF
clone_size: few; j_call: TRBJ2-1; d_call: NA; v_call: TRBV28; cdr3_nt: TGTGCCTCAGGGACAAACTCCTACAATGAGCAGTTCTTC; cdr3_aa: CASGTNSYNEQFF
clone_size: few; j_call: TRBJ2-7; d_call: TRBD1; v_call: TRBV7-8; cdr3_nt: TGTGCCAGCAGCCTTGGGACAGGGTTCCCCTACGAGCAGTACTTC; cdr3_aa: CASSLGTGFPYEQYF
clone_size: NA; j_call: TRBJ2-3; d_call: NA; v_call: TRBV7-2; cdr3_nt: TGTGCCAGCAGCTTACAGGTGGGGGTCACAGATACGCAGTATTTT; cdr3_aa: CASSLQVGVTDTQYF
clone_size: NA; j_call: TRBJ2-1; d_call: NA; v_call: TRBV27; cdr3_nt: TGTGCCAGCAGTTTACCCTCGGCAGAATCCTACAATGAGCAGTTCTTC; cdr3_aa: CASSLPSAESYNEQFF
clone_size: NA; j_call: TRBJ1-4; d_call: NA; v_call: TRBV7-8; cdr3_nt: TGTGCCAGCAGCCCTAGGGTAACTAATGAAAAACTGTTTTTT; cdr3_aa: CASSPRVTNEKLFF
clone_size: few; j_call: TRBJ1-1; d_call: NA; v_call: TRBV19; cdr3_nt: TGTGCCAGTAGTATAGGAGGGTTGAACACTGAAGCTTTCTTT; cdr3_aa: CASSIGGLNTEAFF
clone_size: NA; j_call: TRBJ1-1; d_call: TRBD1; v_call: TRBV28; cdr3_nt: TGTGCCAGTCTACCGGGACAGCTGAACACTGAAGCTTTCTTT; cdr3_aa: CASLPGQLNTEAFF
clone_size: few; j_call: TRBJ2-7; d_call: TRBD1; v_call: TRBV10-3; cdr3_nt: TGTGCCATCAGAACCGGGACAGGGATATACGAGCAGTACTTC; cdr3_aa: CAIRTGTGIYEQYF
clone_size: few; j_call: TRBJ1-1; d_call: NA; v_call: TRBV2; cdr3_nt: TGTGCCAGCAGTGTATCAGGGTCCGCCACTGAAGCTTTCTTT; cdr3_aa: CASSVSGSATEAFF
clone_size: NA; j_call: TRBJ1-4; d_call: NA; v_call: TRBV5-1; cdr3_nt: TGCGCCAGCAGCACCCACAGCACTAATGAAAAACTGTTTTTT; cdr3_aa: CASSTHSTNEKLFF
clone_size: few; j_call: TRBJ1-1; d_call: TRBD1; v_call: TRBV6-1; cdr3_nt: TGTGCCAGCAGTGTACCGGGACAGTCGAACACTGAAGCTTTCTTT; cdr3_aa: CASSVPGQSNTEAFF
clone_size: NA; j_call: TRBJ2-1; d_call: TRBD2; v_call: TRBV2; cdr3_nt: TGTGGGGAGGGGACGGTTTACAATGAGCAGTTCTTC; cdr3_aa: CGEGTVYNEQFF